The clone carrying this T cell receptor beta chain showed up many times. Its specificity is not known. The source of the sample is a study of CD8 T cells in ankylosing spondylitis. The CDR3 has 14 amino acids. Germline trimming cut 3 bases from V and 7 bases from J; bases unmatched to any gene: 5. Looked up from germline, CDR1 is LGHNT and CDR2 is FRNRAP. Broader study findings: Seven to nine highly homologous variants formed a TCR beta motif that appeared characteristic of ankylosing spondylitis blood.

TCRdb analysed the 5' RACE reads with MiXCR anew, one entry per CDR3 protein. The sample holds around 94,000 distinct CDR3 sequences, approximately 9.6% seen once. The sequence came from a male donor with ankylosing spondylitis. What was sequenced was blood, either unsorted or a sorted T cell fraction (not recorded which). V and J are TRBV12-5 and TRBJ2-1, with 8 positions matching TRBD2. CDR3 protein: CASGFLAGHNEQFF. CDR3 DNA sequence: TGTGCTAGTGGTTTCCTAGCGGGCCATAATGAGCAGTTCTTC.